This TCR beta chain was obtained from a study of cytomegalovirus exposure and HLA in healthy donors. Study-level results: Reports credit the classifier with highly specific, highly sensitive diagnosis of cytomegalovirus status. After further analysis at a later stage, roughly 16,000 TCR beta sequences were associated with HLA alleles at 0.05 false discovery rate.

The PCR ran on 60 Vbeta and 13 Jbeta primers. Sequenced by immunoSEQ multiplex PCR; TCRdb stores in-frame clones only, minus some. The repertoire holds about 92,000 clones, with approximately 85% as singletons. Only one count was recorded for this clone. Its matching antigen is unknown. Trimming removed 7 bases at V and 9 bases at J, with 13 bases between. The germline V gene has CDR1 LNHDA and CDR2 SQIVND (reference sequence). The CDR3 extends over 13 amino acids. The clonotype was recovered from a woman younger than 35 in good health and CMV-seropositive. The sequenced material came from PBMCs. The genes are TRBV19 and TRBJ1-6, with TRBD1 as a possible D gene (6 bases). CDR3 bases: TGTGCCAGTAATGACAGGCAATTTTCACCCCTCCACTTT. As protein: CASNDRQFSPLHF.